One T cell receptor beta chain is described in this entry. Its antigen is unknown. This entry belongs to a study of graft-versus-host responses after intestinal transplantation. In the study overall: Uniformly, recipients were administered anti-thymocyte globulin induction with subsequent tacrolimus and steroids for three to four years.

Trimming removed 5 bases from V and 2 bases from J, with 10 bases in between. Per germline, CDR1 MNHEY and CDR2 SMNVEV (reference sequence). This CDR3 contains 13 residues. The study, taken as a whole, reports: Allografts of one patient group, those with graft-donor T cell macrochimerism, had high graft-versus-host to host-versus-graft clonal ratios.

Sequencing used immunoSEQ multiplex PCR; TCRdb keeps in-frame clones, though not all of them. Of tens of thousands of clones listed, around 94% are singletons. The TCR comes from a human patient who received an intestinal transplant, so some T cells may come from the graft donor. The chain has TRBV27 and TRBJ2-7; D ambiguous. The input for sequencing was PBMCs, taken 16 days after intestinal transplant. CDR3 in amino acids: CASSAAPAYEQYF. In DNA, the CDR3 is TGTGCCAGCAGTGCCGCGCCAGCCTACGAGCAGTACTTC.